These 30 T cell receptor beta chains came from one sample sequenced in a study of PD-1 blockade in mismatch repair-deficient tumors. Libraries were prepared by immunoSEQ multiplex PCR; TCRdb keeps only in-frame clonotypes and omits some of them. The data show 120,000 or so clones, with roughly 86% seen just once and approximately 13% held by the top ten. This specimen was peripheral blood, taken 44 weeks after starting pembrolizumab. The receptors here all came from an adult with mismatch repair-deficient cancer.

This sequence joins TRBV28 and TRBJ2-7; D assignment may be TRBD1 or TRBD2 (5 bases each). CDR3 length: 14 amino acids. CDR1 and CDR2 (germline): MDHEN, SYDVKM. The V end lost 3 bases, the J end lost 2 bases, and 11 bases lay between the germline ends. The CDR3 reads CASSLRGRAYEQYF. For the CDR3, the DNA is TGTGCCAGCAGTTTGAGGGGAAGGGCCTACGAGCAGTACTTC.

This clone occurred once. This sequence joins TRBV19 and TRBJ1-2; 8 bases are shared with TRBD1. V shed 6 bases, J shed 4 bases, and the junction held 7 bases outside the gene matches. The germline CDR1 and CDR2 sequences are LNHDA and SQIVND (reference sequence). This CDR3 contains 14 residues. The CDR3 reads CASRVGQGGYGYTF. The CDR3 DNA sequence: TGTGCCAGTAGGGTTGGACAGGGAGGCTATGGCTACACCTTC.

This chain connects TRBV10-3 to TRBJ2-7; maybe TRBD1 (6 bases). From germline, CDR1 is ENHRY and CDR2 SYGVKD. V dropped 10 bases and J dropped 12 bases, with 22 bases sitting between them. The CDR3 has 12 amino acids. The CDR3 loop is CATEDGWGLMYF. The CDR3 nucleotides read TGTGCCACCGAGGACGGGTGGGGGCTGATGTACTTC.

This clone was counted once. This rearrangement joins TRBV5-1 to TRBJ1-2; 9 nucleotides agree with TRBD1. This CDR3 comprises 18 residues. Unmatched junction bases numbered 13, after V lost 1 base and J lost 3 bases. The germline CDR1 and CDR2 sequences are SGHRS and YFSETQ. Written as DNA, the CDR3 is TGCGCCAGCAGCTTGTTAAAGTACCGGGGACAGGGAGACTATGGCTACACCTTC. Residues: CASSLLKYRGQGDYGYTF.

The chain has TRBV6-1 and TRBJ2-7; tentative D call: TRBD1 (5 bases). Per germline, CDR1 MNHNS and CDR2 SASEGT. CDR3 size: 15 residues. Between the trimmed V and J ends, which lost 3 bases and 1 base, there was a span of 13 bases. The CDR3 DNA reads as TGTGCCAGCAGTGAGAGGCAGGGTTGGTCCTACGAGCAGTACTTC. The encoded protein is CASSERQGWSYEQYF.

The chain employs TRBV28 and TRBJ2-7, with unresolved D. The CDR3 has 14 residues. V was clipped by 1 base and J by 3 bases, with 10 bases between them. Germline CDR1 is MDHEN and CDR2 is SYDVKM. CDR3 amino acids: CASSLSLTVYEQYF. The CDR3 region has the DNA TGTGCCAGCAGTTTATCCCTGACTGTCTACGAGCAGTACTTC.

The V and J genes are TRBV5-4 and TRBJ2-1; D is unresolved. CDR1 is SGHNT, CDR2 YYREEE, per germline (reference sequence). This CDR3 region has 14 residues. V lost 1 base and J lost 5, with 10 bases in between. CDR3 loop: CASSLYHSDNEQFF. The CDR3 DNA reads TGTGCCAGCAGCTTGTACCATTCCGACAATGAGCAGTTCTTC.

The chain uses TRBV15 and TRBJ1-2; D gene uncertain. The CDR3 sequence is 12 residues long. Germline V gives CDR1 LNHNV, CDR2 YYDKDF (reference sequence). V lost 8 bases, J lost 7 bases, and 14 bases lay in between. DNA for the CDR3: TGTGCCACCCCAGACCTTCAAGGTGGCTACACCTTC. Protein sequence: CATPDLQGGYTF.

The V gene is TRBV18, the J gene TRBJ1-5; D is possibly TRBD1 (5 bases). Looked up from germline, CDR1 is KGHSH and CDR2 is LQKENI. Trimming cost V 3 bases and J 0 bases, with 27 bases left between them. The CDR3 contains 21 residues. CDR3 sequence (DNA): TGTGCCAGCTCACCGGGACTGCCGGGATTGCGAAACCTTTATAGCAATCAGCCCCAGCATTTT. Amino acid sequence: CASSPGLPGLRNLYSNQPQHF.

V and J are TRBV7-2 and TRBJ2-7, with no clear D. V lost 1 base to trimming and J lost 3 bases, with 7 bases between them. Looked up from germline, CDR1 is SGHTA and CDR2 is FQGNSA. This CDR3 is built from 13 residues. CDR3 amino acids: CASSLGGDYEQYF. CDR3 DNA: TGTGCCAGCAGCTTAGGTGGAGACTACGAGCAGTACTTC.

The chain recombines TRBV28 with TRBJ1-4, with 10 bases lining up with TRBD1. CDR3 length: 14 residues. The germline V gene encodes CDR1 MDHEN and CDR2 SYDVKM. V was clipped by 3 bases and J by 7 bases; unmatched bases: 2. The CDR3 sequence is CASSFRDRGEKLFF. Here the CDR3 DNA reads TGTGCCAGCAGTTTCCGGGACAGGGGTGAAAAACTGTTTTTT.

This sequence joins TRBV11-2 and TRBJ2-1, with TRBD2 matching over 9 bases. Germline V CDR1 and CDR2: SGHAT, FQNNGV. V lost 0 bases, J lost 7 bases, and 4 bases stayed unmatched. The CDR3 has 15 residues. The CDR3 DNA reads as TGTGCCAGCAGCTTAGATGGGGGACTAGCAAATGAGCAGTTCTTC. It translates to CASSLDGGLANEQFF.

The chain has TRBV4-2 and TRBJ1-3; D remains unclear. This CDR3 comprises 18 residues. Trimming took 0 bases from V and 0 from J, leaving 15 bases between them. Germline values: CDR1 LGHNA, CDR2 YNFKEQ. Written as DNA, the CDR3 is TGTGCCAGCAGCCAAGATCGGGTCGAACTGCGCTCTGGAAACACCATATATTTT. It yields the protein CASSQDRVELRSGNTIYF.

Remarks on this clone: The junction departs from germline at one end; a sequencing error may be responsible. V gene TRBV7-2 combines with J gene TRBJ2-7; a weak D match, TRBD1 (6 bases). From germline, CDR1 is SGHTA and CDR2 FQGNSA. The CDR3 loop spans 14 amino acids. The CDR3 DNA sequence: TGTGCCAGCAGCTTAGTTGGAAGAGGGGACACTTCGGACTTC. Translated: CASSLVGRGDTSDF. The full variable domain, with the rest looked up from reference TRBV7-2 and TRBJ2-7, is GAGVSQSPSNKVTEKGKDVELRCDPISGHTALYWYRQSLGQGLEFLIYFQGNSAPDKSGLPSDRFSAERTGGSVSTLTIQRTQQEDSAVYLCASSLVGRGDTSDFGPGTRLTVT.

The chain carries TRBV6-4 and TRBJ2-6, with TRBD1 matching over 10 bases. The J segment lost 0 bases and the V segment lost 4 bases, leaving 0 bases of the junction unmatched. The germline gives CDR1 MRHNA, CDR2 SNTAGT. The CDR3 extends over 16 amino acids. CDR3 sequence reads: CASSGTGGSGANVLTF. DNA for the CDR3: TGTGCCAGCAGTGGGACAGGGGGCTCTGGGGCCAACGTCCTGACTTTC.

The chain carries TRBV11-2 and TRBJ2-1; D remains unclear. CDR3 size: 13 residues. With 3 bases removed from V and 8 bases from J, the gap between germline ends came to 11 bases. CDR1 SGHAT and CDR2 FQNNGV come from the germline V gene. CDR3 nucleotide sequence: TGTGCCAGCAGCTTTATTGGGTTCGATGAGCAGTTCTTC. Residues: CASSFIGFDEQFF. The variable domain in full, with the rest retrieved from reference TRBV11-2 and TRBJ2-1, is EAGVAQSPRYKIIEKRQSVAFWCNPISGHATLYWYQQILGQGPKLLIQFQNNGVVDDSQLPKDRFSAERLKGVDSTLKIQPAKLEDSAVYLCASSFIGFDEQFFGPGTRLTVL.

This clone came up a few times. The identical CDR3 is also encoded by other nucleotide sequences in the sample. The CDR3 coding sequence is TGTGCCAGCAGTTTGGGCTACGAGCAGTACTTC. Amino acid sequence: CASSLGYEQYF. The gene calls are TRBV28 and TRBJ2-7; D remains ambiguous. V dropped 3 bases and J dropped 3 bases, with 3 bases sitting between them. The CDR3 loop spans 11 amino acids. Per germline, CDR1 MDHEN and CDR2 SYDVKM.

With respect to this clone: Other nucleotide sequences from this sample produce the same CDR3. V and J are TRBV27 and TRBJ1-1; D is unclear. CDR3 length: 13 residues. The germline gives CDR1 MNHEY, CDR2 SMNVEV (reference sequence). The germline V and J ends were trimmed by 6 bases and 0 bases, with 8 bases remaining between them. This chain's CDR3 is CASSITLNTEAFF. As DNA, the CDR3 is TGTGCCAGCAGCATCACTCTGAACACTGAAGCTTTCTTT.

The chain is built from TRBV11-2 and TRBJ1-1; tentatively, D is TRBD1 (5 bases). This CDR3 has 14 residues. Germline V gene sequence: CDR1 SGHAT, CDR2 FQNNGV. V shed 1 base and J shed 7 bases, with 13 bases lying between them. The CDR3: CASSLVFRDREAFF. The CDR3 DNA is TGTGCCAGCAGCTTAGTCTTCAGGGACCGTGAAGCTTTCTTT.

For the CDR3, the DNA is TGTGCCAGCAGCCTACGGACAGGCGCCTTAGTGCGGGAGCAGTACTTC. This codes for CASSLRTGALVREQYF. The rearrangement uses TRBV11-2 and TRBJ2-7, with 7 bases that match TRBD1. The CDR3 length is 16 residues. The junction had 17 bases not matched to a gene; V was cut back by 5 bases and J by 7 bases. Per germline, CDR1 SGHAT and CDR2 FQNNGV.

In DNA, the CDR3 is TGTGCCAGCAGCTTGTCTCTCGGCCAAGAGACCCAGTACTTC. Its protein is CASSLSLGQETQYF. The gene calls are TRBV11-2 and TRBJ2-5; D not resolved. Trimming pared 3 bases from V and 1 base from J, leaving 9 bases between. Germline-derived CDR1 and CDR2 are SGHAT and FQNNGV. The CDR3 totals 14 residues.

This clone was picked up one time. For the CDR3, the DNA is TGTGCCAGCTCACCACCGACGGACCGGGACTATGGCTACACCTTC. It translates to CASSPPTDRDYGYTF. This chain connects TRBV18 to TRBJ1-2; D call uncertain. The length of the CDR3 is 15 residues. The germline CDR1 and CDR2 sequences are KGHSH and LQKENI. Trimming cost V 0 bases and J 3 bases, with 11 bases left between them.

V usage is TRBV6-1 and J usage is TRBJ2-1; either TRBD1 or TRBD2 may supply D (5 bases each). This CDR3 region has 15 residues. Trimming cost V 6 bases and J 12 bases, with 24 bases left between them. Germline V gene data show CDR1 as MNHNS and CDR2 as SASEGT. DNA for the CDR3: TGTGCCAGCAGCGTCTCCGGGGCTAGTAATGAGGGGCAGTTCTTC. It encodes CASSVSGASNEGQFF.

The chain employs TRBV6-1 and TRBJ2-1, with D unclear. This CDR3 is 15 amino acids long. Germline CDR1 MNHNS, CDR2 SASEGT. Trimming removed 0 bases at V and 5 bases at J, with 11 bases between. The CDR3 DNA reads TGTGCCAGCAGTGAAGCAGTGACACACGACAATGAGCAGTTCTTC. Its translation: CASSEAVTHDNEQFF.

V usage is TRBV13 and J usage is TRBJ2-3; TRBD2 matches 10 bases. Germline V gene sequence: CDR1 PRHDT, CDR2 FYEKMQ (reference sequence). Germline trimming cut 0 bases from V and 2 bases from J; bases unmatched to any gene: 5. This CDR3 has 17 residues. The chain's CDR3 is CASSLGPGLANTDTQYF. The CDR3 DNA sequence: TGTGCCAGCAGCTTAGGACCGGGACTAGCGAACACAGATACGCAGTATTTT.

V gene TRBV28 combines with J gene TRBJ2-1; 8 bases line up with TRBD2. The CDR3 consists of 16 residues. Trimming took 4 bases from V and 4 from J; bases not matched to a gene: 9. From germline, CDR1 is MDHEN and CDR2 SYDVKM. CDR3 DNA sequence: TGTGCCAGCAGTTCACGAGATAGCGGGGTTTACAATGAGCAGTTCTTC. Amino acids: CASSSRDSGVYNEQFF.

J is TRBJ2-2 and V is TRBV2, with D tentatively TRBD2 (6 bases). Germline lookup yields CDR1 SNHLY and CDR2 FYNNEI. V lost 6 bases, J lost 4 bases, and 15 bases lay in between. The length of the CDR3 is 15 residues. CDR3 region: CASRRRLAPTGELFF. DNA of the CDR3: TGTGCCAGCAGGAGGAGGCTAGCGCCCACCGGGGAGCTGTTTTTT.

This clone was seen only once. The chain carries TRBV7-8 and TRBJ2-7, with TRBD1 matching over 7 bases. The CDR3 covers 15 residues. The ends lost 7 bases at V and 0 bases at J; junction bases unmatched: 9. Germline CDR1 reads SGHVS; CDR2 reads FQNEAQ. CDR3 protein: CASNRGTESSYEQYF. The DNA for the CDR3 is TGTGCCAGCAACCGAGGGACAGAGAGCTCCTACGAGCAGTACTTC.

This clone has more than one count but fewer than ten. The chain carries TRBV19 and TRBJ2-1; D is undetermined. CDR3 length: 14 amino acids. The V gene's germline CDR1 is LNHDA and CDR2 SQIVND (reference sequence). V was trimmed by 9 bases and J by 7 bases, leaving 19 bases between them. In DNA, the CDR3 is TGTGCCAGCAGTGACCCGTCGGCACGAAATGAGCAGTTCTTC. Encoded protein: CASSDPSARNEQFF. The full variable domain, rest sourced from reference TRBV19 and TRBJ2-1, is DGGITQSPKYLFRKEGQNVTLSCEQNLNHDAMYWYRQDPGQGLRLIYYSQIVNDFQKGDIAEGYSVSREKKESFPLTVTSAQKNPTAFYLCASSDPSARNEQFFGPGTRLTVL.

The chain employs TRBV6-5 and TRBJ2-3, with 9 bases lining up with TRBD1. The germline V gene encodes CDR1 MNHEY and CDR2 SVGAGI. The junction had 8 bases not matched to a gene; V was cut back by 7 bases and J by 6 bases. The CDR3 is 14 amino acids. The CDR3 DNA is TGTGCCAGCACCCTGACAGGGGGGTCGGATACGCAGTATTTT. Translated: CASTLTGGSDTQYF.